This TCR beta chain originates from a study of shared clonotypes between healthy human individuals. In regard to this clone: Antigen: not known. This specimen includes other DNA sequences encoding the same CDR3.

Terminally differentiated effector memory CD45RA+ cells were excluded from the naive CD8 cells, which were CD45RO-negative and positively selected for CCR7. Every donor, a Caucasian adult, lived in Nashville, Tennessee. Clones were sequenced by immunoSEQ multiplex PCR, and TCRdb holds only the in-frame ones, with some missing. The sample lists nearly 2 million clones, approximately 94% occurring once. Points from the study as a whole: Clonotype sharing across a few donors was observed for around 5% of naive CD4 clonotypes. Lower generation probabilities were found for non-shared clonotypes than for those shared by all four donors.

The CDR3 runs 13 residues. V lost 1 base to trimming and J lost 3 bases, with 7 bases between them. The germline CDR1 and CDR2 sequences are SGHDN and FVKESK. The source material was naive CD8+ T cells sorted from blood. The TCR was taken from a man aged 18 to 30 in good health. The chain has TRBV14 and TRBJ2-7; weak D call: TRBD1 (5 bases). The CDR3 nucleotides are TGTGCCAGCAGCCAAGCCGACAGCTACGAGCAGTACTTC. The encoded protein is CASSQADSYEQYF.